Listed below are T cell receptor beta chains from one sample, sequenced in a study of Ad26.COV2.S vaccination and SARS-CoV-2 variants. Using immunoSEQ multiplex PCR, the repertoire was profiled, and TCRdb retains in-frame clones only, with some absent. The sample holds just over 350,000 clones; approximately 85% are singletons and the top ten take 3% to 4%. The sequenced sample was peripheral blood, obtained in a trial of Ad26.COV2.S vaccine versus placebo. Receptors were obtained from a person aged 18-65 years who received the Ad26.COV2.S COVID-19 vaccine or a placebo. Each CDR3 is given with its conserved first and last residue. D genes are given only for firm matches. The listing skips clone size in some rows; elsewhere it reads once, few, many or a size class.

clone_size: .
v_call: TRBV2
d_call: TRBD1
j_call: TRBJ2-7
cdr3_nt: TGTGCCAGCAGTTATACAGGGGGTACAGACGAGCAGTACTTC
cdr3_aa: CASSYTGGTDEQYF

clone_size: .
v_call: TRBV24-1
d_call: TRBD1
j_call: TRBJ2-2
cdr3_nt: TGTGCCACCGAGGGGGCATGGACCGGGGAGCTGTTTTTT
cdr3_aa: CATEGAWTGELFF

clone_size: .
v_call: TRBV24-1
d_call: .
j_call: TRBJ2-2
cdr3_nt: TGTGCCACCAGTGATCAAGCAGACACCGGGGAGCTGTTTTTT
cdr3_aa: CATSDQADTGELFF

clone_size: many
v_call: TRBV7-9
d_call: TRBD1
j_call: TRBJ2-5
cdr3_nt: TGTGCCAGCACCCCACGAGAGGGGGCACAGGAGACCCAGTACTTC
cdr3_aa: CASTPREGAQETQYF

clone_size: .
v_call: TRBV2
d_call: .
j_call: TRBJ2-7
cdr3_nt: TGTGCCAGCAGTGAGAGGACCCCGGGAGAGTACTTC
cdr3_aa: CASSERTPGEYF

clone_size: .
v_call: TRBV3-1/TRBV3-2
d_call: TRBD2
j_call: TRBJ2-3
cdr3_nt: TGTGCCAGCAGCCAAGAGACTAGCGGGGAAGATACGCAGTATTTT
cdr3_aa: CASSQETSGEDTQYF

clone_size: .
v_call: TRBV28
d_call: TRBD1
j_call: TRBJ1-5
cdr3_nt: TGTGCCAGCCGACAGGGAGGGAGCAATCAGCCCCAGCATTTT
cdr3_aa: CASRQGGSNQPQHF

clone_size: .
v_call: TRBV7-8
d_call: .
j_call: TRBJ1-2
cdr3_nt: TGTGCCAGCAGCCCCCACAGTCAACGCTATGGCTACACCTTC
cdr3_aa: CASSPHSQRYGYTF

clone_size: .
v_call: TRBV7-2
d_call: TRBD1
j_call: TRBJ1-6
cdr3_nt: TGTGCCAGCAGCTTAACAGGGGATTCACCCCTCCACTTT
cdr3_aa: CASSLTGDSPLHF

clone_size: .
v_call: TRBV3-1/TRBV3-2
d_call: .
j_call: TRBJ1-5
cdr3_nt: TGTGCCAGCAGCCAAGGAGAGGGACTTGGTCAGCCCCAGCATTTT
cdr3_aa: CASSQGEGLGQPQHF

clone_size: .
v_call: TRBV10-1
d_call: .
j_call: TRBJ1-1
cdr3_nt: TGCGCCAGCAGTGAGACGAGGGGGACTGAAGCTTTCTTT
cdr3_aa: CASSETRGTEAFF

clone_size: .
v_call: TRBV5-1
d_call: .
j_call: TRBJ2-7
cdr3_nt: TGCGCCAGCAGCTTGGGAGGGGACCAACCCTACGAGCAGTACTTC
cdr3_aa: CASSLGGDQPYEQYF

clone_size: .
v_call: TRBV3-1/TRBV3-2
d_call: TRBD2
j_call: TRBJ2-1
cdr3_nt: TGTGCCAGCAGCCAAGTGTTTGGCGGGGGGATGGGGAATGAGCAGTTCTTC
cdr3_aa: CASSQVFGGGMGNEQFF

clone_size: .
v_call: TRBV9
d_call: .
j_call: TRBJ2-1
cdr3_nt: TGTGCCAGCAGCGTACTGGCAGGGTCCAATGAGCAGTTCTTC
cdr3_aa: CASSVLAGSNEQFF

clone_size: .
v_call: TRBV29-1
d_call: .
j_call: TRBJ2-7
cdr3_nt: TGCAGCGTTGGAAACAGTGCCTACGAGCAGTACTTC
cdr3_aa: CSVGNSAYEQYF

clone_size: .
v_call: TRBV29-1
d_call: TRBD2
j_call: TRBJ2-3
cdr3_nt: TGCAGCGTTGATAGACTAGCGGGAGCCACAGATACGCAGTATTTT
cdr3_aa: CSVDRLAGATDTQYF

clone_size: .
v_call: TRBV30
d_call: TRBD1
j_call: TRBJ2-5
cdr3_nt: TGTGCCCACGGGACAGGGAATGTCGGGGAGACCCAGTACTTC
cdr3_aa: CAHGTGNVGETQYF

clone_size: few
v_call: TRBV14
d_call: .
j_call: TRBJ1-1
cdr3_nt: TGTGCCAGCAGCCAGGGTTTTAACACTGAAGCTTTCTTT
cdr3_aa: CASSQGFNTEAFF

clone_size: .
v_call: TRBV3-1/TRBV3-2
d_call: .
j_call: TRBJ2-7
cdr3_nt: TGTGCCAGCAGCGCGAAGCGGGGACAGCCCTACGAGCAGTACTTC
cdr3_aa: CASSAKRGQPYEQYF

clone_size: few
v_call: TRBV5-5
d_call: .
j_call: TRBJ1-5
cdr3_nt: TGTGCCAGCAGCTTGGCGAGGAATAGCAATCAGCCCCAGCATTTT
cdr3_aa: CASSLARNSNQPQHF

clone_size: once
v_call: TRBV11-2
d_call: .
j_call: TRBJ2-3
cdr3_nt: TGTGCCAGCAGCTTAGAGGTTACAGATACGCAGTATTTT
cdr3_aa: CASSLEVTDTQYF

clone_size: once
v_call: TRBV5-1
d_call: .
j_call: TRBJ2-5
cdr3_nt: TGCGCCAGCAGCTCAACTAGTATCGCCGAGACCCAGTACTTC
cdr3_aa: CASSSTSIAETQYF

clone_size: .
v_call: TRBV10-3
d_call: .
j_call: TRBJ2-5
cdr3_nt: TGTGCCATCAGTGTGAGGGGAGAGACCCAGTACTTC
cdr3_aa: CAISVRGETQYF

clone_size: few
v_call: TRBV9
d_call: TRBD1
j_call: TRBJ1-4
cdr3_nt: TGTGCCAGCAGCGTCGGGACAGATGAAAAACTGTTTTTT
cdr3_aa: CASSVGTDEKLFF

clone_size: .
v_call: TRBV27
d_call: TRBD2
j_call: TRBJ2-5
cdr3_nt: TGTGCCAGCAGTTTCCGGGGGGGAGAGACCCAGTACTTC
cdr3_aa: CASSFRGGETQYF

clone_size: .
v_call: TRBV6-2/TRBV6-3
d_call: TRBD2
j_call: TRBJ2-3
cdr3_nt: TGTGCCAGCAGTTACGCCCGACTAGCGGGAGATGCAGATACGCAGTATTTT
cdr3_aa: CASSYARLAGDADTQYF

clone_size: .
v_call: TRBV3-1/TRBV3-2
d_call: .
j_call: TRBJ1-6
cdr3_nt: TGTGCCAGCAGCCCCCAGGGAGGTAGGGATTCACCCCTCCACTTT
cdr3_aa: CASSPQGGRDSPLHF

clone_size: .
v_call: TRBV7-9
d_call: TRBD2
j_call: TRBJ2-3
cdr3_nt: TGTGCCAGCAGCTTACTCGCGGGGGGCACAGATACGCAGTATTTT
cdr3_aa: CASSLLAGGTDTQYF

clone_size: .
v_call: TRBV6-5
d_call: .
j_call: TRBJ2-7
cdr3_nt: TGTGCCAGCAGTTCACGGGGAGGTCCTTCCTACGAGCAGTACTTC
cdr3_aa: CASSSRGGPSYEQYF

clone_size: .
v_call: TRBV6-5
d_call: .
j_call: TRBJ1-5
cdr3_nt: TGTGCCAGCAGCCCCCGGGGAGGGGATCAGCCCCAGCATTTT
cdr3_aa: CASSPRGGDQPQHF

clone_size: .
v_call: TRBV5-6
d_call: .
j_call: TRBJ2-5
cdr3_nt: TGTGCCAGCAGCTTCATGGGGGCTGGAGCGGAGACCCAGTACTTC
cdr3_aa: CASSFMGAGAETQYF

clone_size: .
v_call: TRBV5-5
d_call: .
j_call: TRBJ2-1
cdr3_nt: TGTGCCAGCAGCTTGGAATCAGGCAGGGATCCCTACAATGAGCAGTTCTTC
cdr3_aa: CASSLESGRDPYNEQFF

clone_size: .
v_call: TRBV11-2
d_call: .
j_call: TRBJ1-5
cdr3_nt: TGTGCCAGCAGCTTAGGTGCGGGGACCAATCAGCCCCAGCATTTT
cdr3_aa: CASSLGAGTNQPQHF

clone_size: .
v_call: TRBV19
d_call: TRBD1
j_call: TRBJ2-7
cdr3_nt: TGTGCCAGTAGTGTCGGACAGGCCTACGAGCAGTACTTC
cdr3_aa: CASSVGQAYEQYF

clone_size: .
v_call: TRBV11-3
d_call: .
j_call: TRBJ2-1
cdr3_nt: TGTGCCAGCAGCCCACCCACACACAATGAGCAGTTCTTC
cdr3_aa: CASSPPTHNEQFF

clone_size: few
v_call: TRBV30
d_call: .
j_call: TRBJ1-2
cdr3_nt: TGTGCCTGGACCCAGGGCGTGGGTGGCTACACCTTC
cdr3_aa: CAWTQGVGGYTF

clone_size: .
v_call: TRBV9
d_call: TRBD1
j_call: TRBJ1-1
cdr3_nt: TGTGCCAGCAGCAAAACTACGGGACAGTCGGCCACTGAAGCTTTCTTT
cdr3_aa: CASSKTTGQSATEAFF

clone_size: once
v_call: TRBV25-1
d_call: TRBD1
j_call: TRBJ1-5
cdr3_nt: TGTGCCAGCAGTGGAGGGGGCTACTTCGGCAATCAGCCCCAGCATTTT
cdr3_aa: CASSGGGYFGNQPQHF

clone_size: .
v_call: TRBV2
d_call: .
j_call: TRBJ1-6
cdr3_nt: TGTGCCACGGACACCACCCCGAGCTCCTATAATTCACCCCTCCACTTT
cdr3_aa: CATDTTPSSYNSPLHF

clone_size: .
v_call: TRBV27
d_call: .
j_call: TRBJ2-3
cdr3_nt: TGTGCCAGCAGTCCTTATCGAGGGACCCAATTAGGGACGCAGTATTTT
cdr3_aa: CASSPYRGTQLGTQYF

clone_size: .
v_call: TRBV27
d_call: TRBD2
j_call: TRBJ2-3
cdr3_nt: TGTGCCAGCAGAGCTTCTCCTCTAGCGGGAGGGCCGAATACGCAGTATTTT
cdr3_aa: CASRASPLAGGPNTQYF

clone_size: once
v_call: TRBV25-1
d_call: TRBD2
j_call: TRBJ2-5
cdr3_nt: TGTGCCAGCAGTGGCGCCCTCCTAGCGGGAGCGACCCAGTACTTC
cdr3_aa: CASSGALLAGATQYF

clone_size: .
v_call: TRBV9
d_call: .
j_call: TRBJ2-3
cdr3_nt: TGTGCCAGCAGCGTAGCACAGGGCAGCACAGATACGCAGTATTTT
cdr3_aa: CASSVAQGSTDTQYF

clone_size: .
v_call: TRBV7-9
d_call: .
j_call: TRBJ2-7
cdr3_nt: TGTGCCAGCAGCCTCAAATCCGGCGGGGAGCCAGGGGAGCAGTACTTC
cdr3_aa: CASSLKSGGEPGEQYF

clone_size: .
v_call: TRBV30
d_call: .
j_call: TRBJ1-5
cdr3_nt: TGTGCCTGGAGTGTTTCCGGGGGCAATCAGCCCCAGCATTTT
cdr3_aa: CAWSVSGGNQPQHF

clone_size: .
v_call: TRBV6-1
d_call: TRBD1
j_call: TRBJ1-1
cdr3_nt: TGTGCCAGCGGTGTCCTGGCAGGGGGCCTCAGGAACACTGAAGCTTTCTTT
cdr3_aa: CASGVLAGGLRNTEAFF

clone_size: .
v_call: TRBV5-4
d_call: .
j_call: TRBJ2-3
cdr3_nt: TGTGCCAGCAGCTTGGAGGCTAGCCGATACACAGATACGCAGTATTTT
cdr3_aa: CASSLEASRYTDTQYF

clone_size: .
v_call: TRBV6-5
d_call: .
j_call: TRBJ2-3
cdr3_nt: TGTGCCACCCGCTACAACCTAGCAACAGATACGCAGTATTTT
cdr3_aa: CATRYNLATDTQYF

clone_size: .
v_call: TRBV4-1
d_call: TRBD1
j_call: TRBJ2-7
cdr3_nt: TGCGCCAGCAGCCAAGCCAGGGGGTACCACGAGCAGTACTTC
cdr3_aa: CASSQARGYHEQYF

clone_size: .
v_call: TRBV19
d_call: .
j_call: TRBJ1-3
cdr3_nt: TGTGCCAGTAGTATAGGCAGGCATGGAAACACCATATATTTT
cdr3_aa: CASSIGRHGNTIYF

clone_size: .
v_call: TRBV18
d_call: .
j_call: TRBJ2-2
cdr3_nt: TGTGCCAGCTCACCGCAGGGCCCCGGCACCGGGGAGCTGTTTTTT
cdr3_aa: CASSPQGPGTGELFF

clone_size: .
v_call: TRBV3-1/TRBV3-2
d_call: .
j_call: TRBJ2-5
cdr3_nt: TGTGCCAGCAGCCAAAAGATTGGGGCAAAAGAGACCCAGTACTTC
cdr3_aa: CASSQKIGAKETQYF

clone_size: once
v_call: TRBV7-2
d_call: .
j_call: TRBJ2-5
cdr3_nt: TGTGCCAGCAGCTTAGTCGGGGAGACCCAGTACTTC
cdr3_aa: CASSLVGETQYF